These T cell receptor beta chains were read from a single sample in a study of shared T cell receptors in the human thymus. Using immunoSEQ multiplex PCR, the repertoire was profiled, and TCRdb retains in-frame clones only, with some absent. The sample has about 380,000 clones; around 95% are singletons. Sequences were obtained from thymocytes. The receptors here all came from a human donor. The CDR3 runs from the conserved cysteine through the conserved F or W. D genes are given only for firm matches. Clone size is stated in some rows and not others, as once, few, many or a class when expanded.

j_call,d_call,v_call,clone_size,cdr3_nt,cdr3_aa
TRBJ2-5,NA,TRBV28,NA,TGTGCCAGCAGTTTGAAAAGGGTAGGAGAGACCCAGTACTTC,CASSLKRVGETQYF
TRBJ2-2,TRBD1,TRBV27,once,TGTGCCAGCACCCGGGACAGGGAATCGAACACCGGGGAGCTGTTTTTT,CASTRDRESNTGELFF
TRBJ2-7,TRBD2,TRBV7-9,NA,TGTGCCAGCAGCCAAGAGGGTACTAGCGGGAAGAGGTACGAGCAGTACTTC,CASSQEGTSGKRYEQYF
TRBJ2-7,NA,TRBV5-4,once,TGTGCCAGCAGCTGGGCCGGGTGCGCACCTCCGCCCTACGAGCAGTACTTC,CASSWAGCAPPPYEQYF
TRBJ1-1,NA,TRBV19,NA,TGTGCCAGTAGTATACTGCCCGGGTCGAGGAACACTGAAGCTTTCTTT,CASSILPGSRNTEAFF
TRBJ2-7,TRBD2,TRBV19,once,TGTGCCAGTAGTATTTTAGGCGGGAGTGGCTACGAGCAGTACTTC,CASSILGGSGYEQYF
TRBJ1-4,NA,TRBV28,NA,TGTGCCAGCAGCCTCGGGGGGGGTATTGGTGAAAAACTGTTTTTT,CASSLGGGIGEKLFF
TRBJ1-5,TRBD1,TRBV30,once,TGTGCCTGGAGTGTACGGTGGGGACAGCCGAGGGGTCAGCCCCAGCATTTT,CAWSVRWGQPRGQPQHF
TRBJ1-1,TRBD1,TRBV7-7,once,TGTGCCAGCAGCCTACGGGACAGGCTTCGGGACACTGAAGCTTTCTTT,CASSLRDRLRDTEAFF
TRBJ1-3,TRBD1,TRBV18,NA,TGTGCCAGCTCACGTACGTACAGGGGGCCCGGAAACACCATATATTTT,CASSRTYRGPGNTIYF
TRBJ2-5,NA,TRBV15,NA,TGTGCCACCAGCTCCCCCCGAGGACTCCCTCGAGAGACCCAGTACTTC,CATSSPRGLPRETQYF
TRBJ2-1,TRBD2,TRBV10-2,NA,TGCGCCAGCAGTGAGGGGGCTAGCGGGATGTGTGAGAATGAGCAGTTCTTC,CASSEGASGMCENEQFF
TRBJ1-3,TRBD1,TRBV4-3,NA,TGCGCCAGCAGCCAAGAAGGGCAGGGGGCGAACACCATATATTTT,CASSQEGQGANTIYF
TRBJ2-1,TRBD2,TRBV5-5,NA,TGTGCCAGCAGCTATTCAGCGGGAGAGACCCACAATGAGCAGTTCTTC,CASSYSAGETHNEQFF
TRBJ1-5,TRBD1,TRBV27,NA,TGTGCCAGCAGTCCCTATCGTTGGGACAGGGGGCGATGGGCCCAGCATTTT,CASSPYRWDRGRWAQHF
TRBJ2-3,TRBD2,TRBV19,once,TGTGCCAGTAGTACTCGACTAGCGGGAGGGTATACGCAGTATTTT,CASSTRLAGGYTQYF
TRBJ2-3,TRBD1,TRBV29-1,NA,TGCAGCGCTGGGGACAGGGTTAACCGGACAGATACGCAGTATTTT,CSAGDRVNRTDTQYF
TRBJ2-3,TRBD2,TRBV7-6,NA,TGTGCCAGCAGCTTAGGTCAGCGGGAGGTGGATACGCAGTATTTT,CASSLGQREVDTQYF
TRBJ1-2,NA,TRBV5-6,NA,TGTGCCAGCAGCTTGAGGCAGGGAGGAGGCTACACCTTC,CASSLRQGGGYTF
TRBJ1-5,NA,TRBV19,NA,TGTGCCAGTAGTTGGGGGGGTCAGCCCCAGCATTTT,CASSWGGQPQHF